What follows are 21 T cell receptor beta chains derived from one specimen sequenced in a study of regulatory T cells in long-lasting Graves disease. Sample time point: newly diagnosed GD, antithyroid drugs for less than 3 months. PBMC-derived RNA was used for the TCR library. HTBI primers from iRepertoire and Arm-PCR of CDR3 regions yielded the TCR beta libraries. One entry per CDR3 protein, called by TCRdb with MiXCR from the multiplex PCR reads. This sample has a few hundred thousand distinct CDR3 sequences, with approximately 12% found just once. The same specimen was also included in a second study, on T cells in Graves' hyperthyroidism and ophthalmopathy.

The sample here was peripheral blood mononuclear cells (PBMCs), taken at new diagnosis, from a patient treated with antithyroid drugs. The receptors originated from a man younger than 40 with Graves disease.

The chain couples TRBV19 to TRBJ1-2, with TRBD1 matching 7 bases. The CDR3 is 13 residues long. CDR1 is LNHDA and CDR2 is SQIVND in the germline V gene (reference sequence). The trim removed 7 bases at V and 7 bases at J, leaving 9 bases unmatched. CDR3 in amino acids: CASTARQGGGYTF. DNA of the CDR3: TGTGCCAGTACCGCTAGACAGGGTGGTGGCTACACCTTC.

This clonotype was counted ten times or more. The J gene is TRBJ2-5, the V gene TRBV20-1, with 15 bases that match TRBD2. Trimming cost V 6 bases and J 4 bases; bases outside gene matches: 3. Germline V gives CDR1 DFQATT, CDR2 SNEGSKA (reference sequence). The CDR3 has 14 amino acids. The CDR3 region has the DNA TGCAGTGCCAAGGGACTAGCGGGAGGAGAGACCCAGTACTTC. It yields the protein CSAKGLAGGETQYF.

This sequence joins TRBV29-1 and TRBJ2-3; D gene unclear. V gave up 8 bases and J gave up 4 bases, with 7 bases separating them. This CDR3 is 10 amino acids long. The germline CDR1 and CDR2 sequences are SQVTM and ANQGSEA. CDR3 protein: CSTKADTQYF. The CDR3 DNA reads TGCAGCACAAAAGCAGATACGCAGTATTTT.

This clonotype was found a few times. The CDR3, as DNA: TGCAGTGCTAGTCCCGGGGGCGAAGATACGCAGTATTTT. Protein: CSASPGGEDTQYF. This chain joins TRBV20-1 and TRBJ2-3; D possibly uses TRBD1 or TRBD2 (6 bases each). Germline loops: CDR1 DFQATT, CDR2 SNEGSKA (reference sequence). The CDR3 is 13 amino acids. V was shortened by 3 bases and J by 5 bases, with 12 bases between the two germline ends.

This clonotype was recorded a few times. The V and J genes are TRBV12-3 or TRBV12-4 and TRBJ2-5, with D possibly matching TRBD1 (5 bases). V shed 6 bases and J shed 7 bases, with 21 bases lying between them. This CDR3 is 15 amino acids long. The CDR3 loop is CASSSQNRIGATQYF. In DNA, the CDR3 is TGTGCCAGCAGCTCCCAGAACAGGATAGGGGCGACCCAGTACTTC.

This clonotype was found many times. The V and J genes are TRBV29-1 and TRBJ2-2, with TRBD2 identical over 7 bases. Germline-derived CDR1 and CDR2 are SQVTM and ANQGSEA. After removal of 5 bases from V and 2 bases from J, the junction contained 8 bases not matched to a gene. CDR3 length: 15 residues. The CDR3, as DNA: TGCAGCGTTTTTGGTGGGAGGGGCAACACCGGGGAGCTGTTTTTT. Translation: CSVFGGRGNTGELFF.

This clonotype occurred a few times. The chain links TRBV13 to TRBJ2-7, with D tentatively TRBD1 (6 bases). With 5 bases removed from V and 9 bases from J, the gap between germline ends came to 17 bases. Germline V gene sequence: CDR1 PRHDT, CDR2 FYEKMQ (reference sequence). The length of the CDR3 is 13 residues. CDR3 DNA sequence: TGTGCCAGCAGCCCCGGGACACCCGAGGTGCAGTACTTC. It yields the protein CASSPGTPEVQYF.

Comments on this clonotype: A clone one base away is much larger, so this may be a read error. The chain recombines TRBV27 with TRBJ2-1; unclear D gene. CDR3 length: 18 residues. V was cut by 5 bases and J by 8 bases, with 28 bases left in between. CDR1 is MNHEY and CDR2 is SMNVEV in the germline V gene (reference sequence). In nucleotides, the CDR3 is TGTGCCAGCAGTCGAATCTATAGGGAACCGTCCTTCAGGCATGAGCAGTTCTTC. This encodes CASSRIYREPSFRHEQFF.

V usage is TRBV18 and J usage is TRBJ2-6; D may correspond to TRBD1 or TRBD2 (5 bases each). Trimming stripped 6 bases from V and 2 bases from J, with 20 bases between. The CDR3 length is 18 residues. Germline CDR1 KGHSH, CDR2 LQKENI. This CDR3 is CASSQGVAAGTGANVLTF. In nucleotides, the CDR3 is TGTGCCAGCTCCCAGGGTGTCGCTGCCGGGACTGGGGCCAACGTCCTGACTTTC.

This clonotype was detected many times. This rearrangement joins TRBV7-2 to TRBJ2-2; 9 bases match TRBD1. The CDR3 has 17 amino acids. V trimming: 5 bases; J trimming: 1 base; junction bases outside the gene matches: 8. Germline V CDR1 and CDR2: SGHTA, FQGNSA. The DNA for the CDR3 is TGTGCCAGCAGCCGGGGACAGGGTCGCCAGAACACCGGGGAGCTGTTTTTT. Its translation is CASSRGQGRQNTGELFF.

This clonotype was detected ten times or more. The V and J genes are TRBV10-3 and TRBJ2-3; D is undetermined. V lost 2 bases and J lost 2, with 5 bases in between. Germline V lookup: CDR1 ENHRY, CDR2 SYGVKD. The CDR3 runs to 13 residues. This chain's CDR3 is CAISEEDTDTQYF. The DNA of the CDR3 is TGTGCCATCAGTGAGGAGGACACAGATACGCAGTATTTT.

This clonotype occurred many times. The gene calls are TRBV24-1 and TRBJ2-1; perhaps TRBD1 as D (6 bases). This CDR3 is 13 amino acids long. Germline V gene lookup returns CDR1 KGHDR and CDR2 SFDVKD. Trimming took off 11 bases at V and 0 bases at J, with 10 bases between the two ends. CDR3: CASRDTSYNEQFF. CDR3 in DNA: TGTGCCAGCCGGGACACCTCCTACAATGAGCAGTTCTTC.

The chain is built from TRBV18 and TRBJ1-5; the D gene is possibly TRBD1 (6 bases). V lost 6 bases to trimming and J lost 7 bases, with 13 bases between them. This CDR3 has 13 residues. Looked up from germline, CDR1 is KGHSH and CDR2 is LQKENI. The CDR3 here is CASSPGEEQPQHF. DNA for the CDR3: TGTGCCAGCTCCCCAGGGGAAGAGCAGCCCCAGCATTTT. The variable domain in full, with the rest retrieved from reference TRBV18 and TRBJ1-5, is NAGVMQNPRHLVRRRGQEARLRCSPMKGHSHVYWYRQLPEEGLKFMVYLQKENIIDESGMPKERFSAEFPKEGPSILRIQQVVRGDSAAYFCASSPGEEQPQHFGDGTRLSIL.

The sample holds a few counts of this clonotype. This chain joins TRBV11-2 and TRBJ2-7; D might be TRBD2 (6 bases). Germline CDR1 SGHAT, CDR2 FQNNGV. The V end was cut by 4 bases, the J end by 7 bases, with 17 bases between. The CDR3 covers 14 residues. CDR3 amino acids: CASSSWDSVLEQYF. In nucleotides, the CDR3 is TGTGCCAGCAGCTCCTGGGACTCCGTGTTGGAGCAGTACTTC.

There are a few counts of this clonotype. The V and J genes are TRBV13 and TRBJ1-1, with D uncertain. The germline V and J ends were trimmed by 3 bases and 0 bases, with 17 bases remaining between them. The CDR3 spans 17 residues. Germline CDR1 is PRHDT and CDR2 is FYEKMQ (reference sequence). The CDR3 sequence: CASSLMSVGRVNTEAFF. Here the CDR3 DNA reads TGTGCCAGCAGCTTGATGTCGGTCGGCAGAGTGAACACTGAAGCTTTCTTT. The full variable domain, completed using reference TRBV13 and TRBJ1-1, is AAGVIQSPRHLIKEKRETATLKCYPIPRHDTVYWYQQGPGQDPQFLISFYEKMQSDKGSIPDRFSAQQFSDYHSELNMSSLELGDSALYFCASSLMSVGRVNTEAFFGQGTRLTVV.

In this sample, this clonotype turned up many times. The V gene is TRBV6-1, the J gene TRBJ2-7; D unresolved. This CDR3 contains 15 residues. Trimming cost V 2 bases and J 1 base, with 12 bases left between them. In germline, CDR1 is MNHNS, CDR2 SASEGT. The CDR3, as DNA: TGTGCCAGCAGTGAAATTAAAACGGTTTCCTACGAGCAGTACTTC. Amino acids: CASSEIKTVSYEQYF.

This clonotype came up many times. The chain joins TRBV11-2 to TRBJ2-3; 7 bases are shared with TRBD2. V lost 1 base to trimming and J lost 5 bases; unmatched junction nucleotides: 9. The germline gives CDR1 SGHAT, CDR2 FQNNGV. The CDR3 length is 16 residues. CDR3 loop: CASSLGSGRAVDTQYF. In nucleotides, the CDR3 is TGTGCCAGCAGCTTAGGATCGGGGAGGGCCGTAGATACGCAGTATTTT.

This clonotype has at least ten counts. The rearrangement links TRBV7-2 to TRBJ2-5; a weak D match, TRBD2 (6 bases). V lost 5 bases, J lost 0 bases, and 13 bases lay in between. The CDR3 extends over 15 amino acids. Looked up from germline, CDR1 is SGHTA and CDR2 is FQGNSA. The CDR3 coding sequence is TGTGCCAGCAGCCCAACGAGGACTAACCAAGAGACCCAGTACTTC. Its translation: CASSPTRTNQETQYF.

This clonotype showed up many times. This rearrangement joins TRBV27 to TRBJ1-1, with TRBD1 matching over 8 bases. V gave up 4 bases and J gave up 6 bases; unmatched junction bases: 16. This CDR3 spans 17 amino acids. Germline-derived CDR1 and CDR2 are MNHEY and SMNVEV (reference sequence). The CDR3 is CASSSLPFQGAIAEAFF. The DNA for the CDR3 is TGTGCCAGCAGTTCTCTCCCCTTCCAGGGGGCTATCGCTGAAGCTTTCTTT.

This clonotype was observed at least ten times. The chain recombines TRBV28 with TRBJ2-3; TRBD2 matches at 8 bases. This CDR3 comprises 16 residues. V was pared by 2 bases and J by 4 bases, with 8 bases of the junction left unmatched. CDR1 is MDHEN and CDR2 is SYDVKM in the germline V gene. The CDR3 DNA is TGTGCCAGCAGTTTACCCGGGAGGGCCGGAGCAGATACGCAGTATTTT. This sequence encodes CASSLPGRAGADTQYF.

Many counts were recorded for this clonotype. The chain carries TRBV7-3 and TRBJ2-7; 8 nucleotides align to TRBD2. Unmatched junction bases numbered 6, after V lost 3 bases and J lost 2 bases. Germline CDR1 SGHTA, CDR2 FQGTGA. The CDR3 is 15 amino acids. CDR3 amino acids: CASSFLAGTTYEQYF. The DNA for the CDR3 is TGTGCCAGCAGCTTTCTAGCGGGCACCACCTACGAGCAGTACTTC.